The clone carrying this T cell receptor beta chain came up once. Its antigen is still unknown. Clones were read by immunoSEQ multiplex PCR, and TCRdb kept only the in-frame ones, dropping some. Of some 90,000 clones detected, 70% to 90% appear once; the ten largest clones hold 4.5% to 5%. The sample originates from a study of T cell responses to AZD1222 COVID-19 vaccine. Regarding the study as a whole: Mostly white British, mostly female donors; authors suggested clonal diversity may be underestimated. Dominant CD4 TCR responses targeted spike regions 160-218 and 743-854. Among spike-specific TCRs, nearly half reportedly target unmutated variant regions.

The CDR3 totals 16 residues. The germline V gene has CDR1 MNHEY and CDR2 SVGEGT. V gave up 6 bases and J gave up 1 base; unmatched junction bases: 6. Source: peripheral blood, taken 28 days after the second AZD1222 dose. The chain combines TRBV6-2 or TRBV6-3 with TRBJ2-4; 10 nucleotides agree with TRBD1. This clonotype was obtained from an adult who received the AZD1222 COVID-19 vaccine. The CDR3 DNA is TGTGCCAGCAGCCTACCGGGACAGGGGGCCAAAAACATTCAGTACTTC. This gives the protein CASSLPGQGAKNIQYF.